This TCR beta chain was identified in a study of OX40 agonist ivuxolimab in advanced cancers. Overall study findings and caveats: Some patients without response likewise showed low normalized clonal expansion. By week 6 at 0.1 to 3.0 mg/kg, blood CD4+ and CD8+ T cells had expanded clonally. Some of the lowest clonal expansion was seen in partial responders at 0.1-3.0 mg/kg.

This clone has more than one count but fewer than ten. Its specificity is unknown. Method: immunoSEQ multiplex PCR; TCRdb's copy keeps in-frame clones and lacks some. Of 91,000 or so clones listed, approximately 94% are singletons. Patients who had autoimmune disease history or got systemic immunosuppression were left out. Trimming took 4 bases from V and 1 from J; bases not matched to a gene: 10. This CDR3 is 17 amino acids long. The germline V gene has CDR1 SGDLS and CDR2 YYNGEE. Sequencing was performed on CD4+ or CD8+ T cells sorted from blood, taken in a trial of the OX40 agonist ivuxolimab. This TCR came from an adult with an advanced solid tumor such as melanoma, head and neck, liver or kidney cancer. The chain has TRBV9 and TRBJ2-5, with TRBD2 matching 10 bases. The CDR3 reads CASSPIRTSGTQETQYF. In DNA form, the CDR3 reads TGTGCCAGCAGCCCCATCAGGACTAGCGGCACCCAAGAGACCCAGTACTTC.